This T cell receptor (beta chain) stems from a study of blood T cell repertoires in COVID-19. Across the whole study: Samples taken during acute and convalescent COVID-19 were collected in the United States, Italy and Spain. Sources were T cells, B-cell-depleted T cells, or PBMCs; the material itself was cDNA or gDNA.

V lost 5 bases and J lost 0; bases outside the gene matches: 6. This CDR3 is built from 17 residues. CDR1 is LNHDA, CDR2 SQIVND, per germline (reference sequence). Authors' analysis steps: For nucleated cells, counts were estimated from reference gene primer amplification. Data came from immunoSEQ multiplex PCR; TCRdb stores just in-frame clones and leaves some out. V and J calls and clone size come straight from that table; D and trimming were deduced from the DNA. The sample has about 100,000 clones; just under 80% are singletons. The gene calls are TRBV19 and TRBJ2-3; 12 positions agree with TRBD2. This TCR was sampled from a man aged 65 to 85 with active or convalescent COVID-19. Sequenced sample: peripheral blood. The DNA of the CDR3 is TGTGCCAGTAGTCCTAGGACTAGCGGGGTCAGCACAGATACGCAGTATTTT. Protein sequence: CASSPRTSGVSTDTQYF.